This TCR beta chain was sequenced during a study of blood T cell repertoires in COVID-19. Clones were sequenced by immunoSEQ multiplex PCR, and TCRdb holds only the in-frame ones, with some missing. Among over 95,000 clones, approximately 80% were seen once, and the ten largest hold approximately 8.1%. The CDR3 totals 15 residues. Germline loops: CDR1 SGHTA, CDR2 FQGNSA. Losses at the gene ends were 1 base for V and 4 bases for J; bases not matched to a gene: 6. The V call is TRBV7-2, the J call TRBJ1-1; 7 bases agree with TRBD1. The clonotype was recovered from a woman aged 40 to 50 with acute or convalescent COVID-19. The sequenced sample was peripheral blood. CDR3 sequence reads: CASSLVGSGGTEAFF. Here the CDR3 DNA reads TGTGCCAGCAGCTTAGTTGGGTCAGGGGGCACTGAAGCTTTCTTT.